This T cell receptor (beta chain) was identified in a study of blood T cell repertoires in COVID-19. For the study at large: Samples of COVID-19 (acute and convalescent) were obtained from the United States, Italy and Spain.

Sequenced by immunoSEQ multiplex PCR; TCRdb stores in-frame clones only, minus some. Among some 89,000 clones, roughly nine tenths were seen once, and the ten largest hold about 2%. The ends lost 5 bases at V and 10 bases at J; junction bases unmatched: 8. Germline assignment: CDR1 MDHEN and CDR2 SYDVKM. This CDR3 spans 14 amino acids. This TCR came from a man aged 50 to 60 with acute or convalescent COVID-19. Sequencing was performed on peripheral blood. The chain has TRBV28 and TRBJ1-1, with 12 bases that match TRBD1. The CDR3 loop reads CASSRTGQGARAFF. In DNA form, the CDR3 reads TGTGCCAGCAGTAGAACGGGACAGGGGGCCCGAGCTTTCTTT. The full variable domain, its missing parts supplied by reference TRBV28 and TRBJ1-1, is DVKVTQSSRYLVKRTGEKVFLECVQDMDHENMFWYRQDPGLGLRLIYFSYDVKMKEKGDIPEGYSVSREKKERFSLILESASTNQTSMYLCASSRTGQGARAFFGQGTRLTVV.